Shown below are 27 T cell receptor beta chains from a single sample sequenced in a study of T cell responses to AZD1222 COVID-19 vaccine. The protocol was immunoSEQ multiplex PCR, while the TCRdb copy is restricted to in-frame clones and leaves out a portion. The data show 45,000 to 55,000 clones, roughly 84% seen once. The source was peripheral blood, collected on day 0 of MenACWY control vaccination. The receptors originated from an adult in good health.

The chain is built from TRBV19 and TRBJ2-2; D is perhaps TRBD2 (6 bases). This CDR3 is built from 12 residues. Germline CDR1 LNHDA, CDR2 SQIVND (reference sequence). Trimming removed 10 bases at V and 7 bases at J, with 13 bases between. The CDR3 DNA sequence: TGTGCCACCACCCGGGGGATCGGGGAGCTGTTTTTT. It is translated as CATTRGIGELFF.

The genes are TRBV5-1 and TRBJ2-2; D remains ambiguous. Germline CDR1 reads SGHRS; CDR2 reads YFSETQ. This CDR3 has 13 amino acids. Trimming removed 2 bases from V and 3 bases from J, with 5 bases in between. The CDR3 nucleotides are TGCGCCAGCAGCTTTGACGACACCGGGGAGCTGTTTTTT. It specifies CASSFDDTGELFF.

The rearrangement uses TRBV4-1 and TRBJ2-1, with 10 bases that match TRBD2. V lost 0 bases and J lost 6; bases outside the gene matches: 8. CDR1 is MGHRA, CDR2 YSYEKL, per germline. The CDR3 contains 17 residues. The CDR3 nucleotides read TGCGCCAGCAGCCAAGACCTGGTGGCTAGCGGGAGCAATGAGCAGTTCTTC. Amino acid sequence: CASSQDLVASGSNEQFF.

The chain recombines TRBV30 with TRBJ1-2, with D tentatively TRBD1 (6 bases). The CDR3 spans 13 residues. V was cut by 1 base and J by 6 bases, with 12 bases left in between. The germline CDR1 and CDR2 sequences are GTSNPN and SVGIG (reference sequence). The CDR3 nucleotides read TGTGCCTGGAGTGGGGGGCCTGGGAATGGCTACACCTTC. This sequence encodes CAWSGGPGNGYTF. The entire variable domain, with the rest obtained from reference TRBV30 and TRBJ1-2, is as follows: SQTIHQWPATLVQPVGSPLSLECTVEGTSNPNLYWYRQAAGRGLQLLFYSVGIGQISSEVPQNLSASRPQDRQFILSSKKLLLSDSGFYLCAWSGGPGNGYTFGSGTRLTVV.

The gene calls are TRBV27 and TRBJ2-2, with 9 bases aligning to TRBD1. J lost 2 bases, V lost 6 bases, and 1 base had no gene match. The CDR3 runs 14 residues. Per germline, CDR1 MNHEY and CDR2 SMNVEV (reference sequence). CDR3 amino acids: CASRGQGNTGELFF. The CDR3 nucleotides read TGTGCCAGCAGGGGACAGGGAAACACCGGGGAGCTGTTTTTT.

This clone was seen a few times. This chain connects TRBV5-1 to TRBJ2-5; 10 positions agree with TRBD2. V lost 0 bases, J lost 1 base, and 6 bases stayed unmatched. The germline gives CDR1 SGHRS, CDR2 YFSETQ. CDR3 size: 17 residues. CDR3 amino acids: CASSLELAGSLQETQYF. As DNA, the CDR3 is TGCGCCAGCAGCTTGGAACTAGCGGGAAGTCTCCAAGAGACCCAGTACTTC.

The gene calls are TRBV2 and TRBJ1-5, with D hard to call. The CDR3 runs 15 residues. Germline values: CDR1 SNHLY, CDR2 FYNNEI. The germline V and J ends were trimmed by 4 bases and 2 bases, with 12 bases remaining between them. The CDR3, as DNA: TGTGCCAGCAGTGGGGCAGACCGAGGCAATCAGCCCCAGCATTTT. It yields the protein CASSGADRGNQPQHF. The variable domain in full, completed from reference TRBV2 and TRBJ1-5, reads EPEVTQTPSHQVTQMGQEVILRCVPISNHLYFYWYRQILGQKVEFLVSFYNNEISEKSEIFDDQFSVERPDGSNFTLKIRSTKLEDSAMYFCASSGADRGNQPQHFGDGTRLSIL.

This chain joins TRBV2 and TRBJ1-4; 7 bases match TRBD1. CDR3 length: 15 residues. Germline V gives CDR1 SNHLY, CDR2 FYNNEI. The V segment lost 3 bases and the J segment 6 bases; nucleotides outside the gene matches: 7. The CDR3 loop is CASSDPTGLDEKLFF. For the CDR3, the DNA is TGTGCCAGCAGTGACCCGACAGGGCTCGATGAAAAACTGTTTTTT. The full variable domain, with the rest looked up from reference TRBV2 and TRBJ1-4, is EPEVTQTPSHQVTQMGQEVILRCVPISNHLYFYWYRQILGQKVEFLVSFYNNEISEKSEIFDDQFSVERPDGSNFTLKIRSTKLEDSAMYFCASSDPTGLDEKLFFGSGTQLSVL.

V gene TRBV7-2 combines with J gene TRBJ1-5, with 7 bases that match TRBD1. The ends lost 4 bases at V and 0 bases at J; junction bases unmatched: 3. Germline V lookup: CDR1 SGHTA, CDR2 FQGNSA. The CDR3 totals 15 residues. The CDR3 protein is CASSSRGSSNQPQHF. For the CDR3, the DNA is TGTGCCAGCAGCTCCAGGGGGTCTAGCAATCAGCCCCAGCATTTT.

The chain has TRBV6-5 and TRBJ2-1, with 7 bases matching TRBD2. There are 13 residues in the CDR3. The V and J ends lost 7 bases and 7 bases, in that order; junction bases with no gene match: 7. Germline values: CDR1 MNHEY, CDR2 SVGAGI. The CDR3 reads CASTRLAGNEQFF. The CDR3 region has the DNA TGTGCCAGCACCCGACTAGCCGGGAATGAGCAGTTCTTC.

The gene calls are TRBV3-1 (or the pseudogene TRBV3-2) and TRBJ2-7, with D hard to call. The CDR3 sequence is 11 residues long. Germline V gene data show CDR1 as LGHDT and CDR2 as YNNKEL (reference sequence). Trimming took off 4 bases at V and 7 bases at J, with 8 bases between the two ends. DNA for the CDR3: TGTGCCAGCAGCCCCGCTAGAGAGCAGTACGTC. It is translated as CASSPAREQYV.

The chain couples TRBV11-2 to TRBJ1-4; D gene unclear. Per the germline V gene, CDR1 is SGHAT and CDR2 is FQNNGV. The germline V and J ends were trimmed by 6 bases and 5 bases, with 10 bases remaining between them. The CDR3 is 13 residues long. CDR3 in amino acids: CASRPQRNEKLFF. Here the CDR3 DNA reads TGTGCCAGCAGACCCCAACGGAATGAAAAACTGTTTTTT.

The chain is built from TRBV12-3 or TRBV12-4 and TRBJ2-1; D gene ambiguous. The CDR3 contains 13 residues. The V end was cut by 3 bases, the J end by 3 bases, with 6 bases between. The CDR3 DNA sequence: TGTGCCAGCAGTTTGTCTGGCTACAATGAGCAGTTCTTC. Translated: CASSLSGYNEQFF.

V usage is TRBV5-6 and J usage is TRBJ1-5; TRBD1 is a possible D gene (5 bases). CDR1 SGHDT and CDR2 YYEEEE come from the germline V gene. The V and J ends lost 0 bases and 7 bases respectively, with 14 bases between them. The CDR3 runs 15 residues. CDR3: CASSLANRDGQPQHF. DNA for the CDR3: TGTGCCAGCAGCTTGGCTAACCGGGACGGGCAGCCCCAGCATTTT.

The CDR3 loop is CASSDGENTEAFF. DNA for the CDR3: TGTGCCAGCAGTGACGGGGAGAACACTGAAGCTTTCTTT. V and J are TRBV6-4 and TRBJ1-1; D is uncertain. Germline-derived CDR1 and CDR2 are MRHNA and SNTAGT. The CDR3 totals 13 residues. V was clipped by 2 bases and J by 1 base, with 5 bases between them.

The chain combines TRBV3-1 (or the pseudogene TRBV3-2) with TRBJ2-3; either TRBD1 or TRBD2 may supply D (6 bases each). The CDR3 is made up of 17 amino acids. V was cut by 4 bases and J by 0 bases, with 17 bases left in between. Looked up from germline, CDR1 is LGHDT and CDR2 is YNNKEL (reference sequence). The CDR3 reads CASSPHWRDTSTDTQYF. As DNA, the CDR3 is TGTGCCAGCAGCCCTCATTGGCGGGACACTAGCACAGATACGCAGTATTTT.

The rearrangement links TRBV19 to TRBJ1-5; D not resolved. V was trimmed by 6 bases and J by 6 bases, leaving 15 bases between them. Looked up from germline, CDR1 is LNHDA and CDR2 is SQIVND (reference sequence). The CDR3 covers 14 residues. The CDR3 protein is CASRPRREAQPQHF. Here the CDR3 DNA reads TGTGCCAGTAGGCCCCGAAGGGAAGCTCAGCCCCAGCATTTT.

The CDR3 loop is CASSLTGRGSYGYTF. The CDR3 DNA reads TGTGCCAGCAGTCTGACAGGGCGCGGCAGCTATGGCTACACCTTC. V and J are TRBV2 and TRBJ1-2, with 7 bases matching TRBD1. This CDR3 is built from 15 residues. The ends lost 5 bases at V and 4 bases at J; junction bases unmatched: 10. Germline-derived CDR1 and CDR2 are SNHLY and FYNNEI.

The V and J genes are TRBV5-1 and TRBJ1-3, with D unclear. Germline V gene data show CDR1 as SGHRS and CDR2 as YFSETQ. V lost 2 bases and J lost 0, with 6 bases in between. The CDR3 contains 14 residues. The CDR3 spells CASSLGPSGNTIYF. DNA for the CDR3: TGCGCCAGCAGCTTAGGGCCCTCTGGAAACACCATATATTTT.

This clone was recorded only once. The chain links TRBV2 to TRBJ2-1, with a weak D call TRBD1 (5 bases). V was pared by 5 bases and J by 3 bases, with 14 bases between. Looked up from germline, CDR1 is SNHLY and CDR2 is FYNNEI. The CDR3 extends over 15 amino acids. As DNA, the CDR3 is TGTGCCAGCAGTTCAACTCACCAGGGCTACAATGAGCAGTTCTTC. Translated, it gives CASSSTHQGYNEQFF.

In its sample, this clone was seen once. V is TRBV6-5 and J is TRBJ1-2; the D is unclear. Germline CDR1 MNHEY, CDR2 SVGAGI. CDR3 size: 14 residues. Trimming removed 6 bases at V and 5 bases at J, with 16 bases between. Here the CDR3 DNA reads TGTGCCAGCAGCGTGGGCCACGGAACTTATGGCTACACCTTC. Protein product: CASSVGHGTYGYTF.

The V and J genes are TRBV7-6 and TRBJ2-1, with TRBD2 as a possible D gene (7 bases). V lost 5 bases and J 9 bases, leaving 20 bases between the germline ends. Looked up from germline, CDR1 is SGHVS and CDR2 is FNYEAQ. This CDR3 has 15 residues. CDR3 in DNA: TGTGCCAGCAGCAACTCGGGGGGCCCCTTTGGTGAGCAGTTCTTC. Protein sequence: CASSNSGGPFGEQFF.

The CDR3 spells CASSLLGSHQPQHF. The CDR3 bases are TGTGCCAGCAGTTTATTGGGCAGTCATCAGCCCCAGCATTTT. The chain has TRBV28 and TRBJ1-5; D is undetermined. The V end lost 1 base, the J end lost 5 bases, and 9 bases lay between the germline ends. Germline assignment: CDR1 MDHEN and CDR2 SYDVKM. This CDR3 has 14 amino acids.

V usage is TRBV5-6 and J usage is TRBJ1-1; 7 positions agree with TRBD1. In germline, CDR1 is SGHDT, CDR2 YYEEEE. Losses at the gene ends were 4 bases for V and 1 base for J; bases not matched to a gene: 4. This CDR3 comprises 14 residues. In DNA, the CDR3 is TGTGCCAGCAGCAAAAGGGGGCCGAACACTGAAGCTTTCTTT. Protein product: CASSKRGPNTEAFF.

The sample holds one count of this clone. The chain carries TRBV30 and TRBJ2-3; D uncertain. The germline V and J ends were trimmed by 8 bases and 2 bases, with 14 bases remaining between them. The CDR3 consists of 13 residues. Germline CDR1 reads GTSNPN; CDR2 reads SVGIG (reference sequence). CDR3 in amino acids: CALGPHSTDTQYF. CDR3 sequence (DNA): TGTGCCCTTGGGCCCCACTCCACAGATACGCAGTATTTT. The entire variable domain, with the rest obtained from reference TRBV30 and TRBJ2-3, is as follows: SQTIHQWPATLVQPVGSPLSLECTVEGTSNPNLYWYRQAAGRGLQLLFYSVGIGQISSEVPQNLSASRPQDRQFILSSKKLLLSDSGFYLCALGPHSTDTQYFGPGTRLTVL.

V usage is TRBV4-1 and J usage is TRBJ2-1, with TRBD1 identical over 7 bases. Germline CDR1 reads MGHRA; CDR2 reads YSYEKL. CDR3 length: 16 residues. Germline trimming cut 6 bases from V and 7 bases from J; bases unmatched to any gene: 15. The CDR3 nucleotides read TGCGCCAGCAGGTCAGCGACAGGGCCGGTTAGGAATGAGCAGTTCTTC. It specifies CASRSATGPVRNEQFF.

The chain couples TRBV7-9 to TRBJ1-5; D is ambiguous. The CDR3 spans 14 residues. Germline V gives CDR1 SEHNR, CDR2 FQNEAQ (reference sequence). V dropped 4 bases and J dropped 1 base, with 8 bases sitting between them. The CDR3, as DNA: TGTGCCAGCAGCTCGCCCGGGAGCAATCAGCCCCAGCATTTT. Residues: CASSSPGSNQPQHF.